Shown below are 8 T cell receptor beta chains from a single sample sequenced in a study of blood T cell repertoires in COVID-19. The protocol was immunoSEQ multiplex PCR, while the TCRdb copy is restricted to in-frame clones and leaves out a portion. The sample contains 150,000 to 190,000 clones, around 84% of which appear only once. The material sequenced was peripheral blood. The receptors stem from a woman aged 55-69 years with COVID-19, enrolled during active disease.

This clone was counted once. At the DNA level, this CDR3 is encoded by other sequences in the same sample as well. The chain joins TRBV11-2 to TRBJ1-3; D is undetermined. Germline V gene lookup returns CDR1 SGHAT and CDR2 FQNNGV. V lost 5 bases, J lost 2 bases, and 13 bases lay in between. The CDR3 sequence is 15 residues long. This CDR3 is CASSLTRGTGNTIYF. CDR3 in DNA: TGTGCCAGCAGCCTTACCCGAGGGACTGGAAACACCATATATTTT.

The chain carries TRBV19 and TRBJ1-1; 7 positions agree with TRBD1. Trimming took 1 base from V and 1 from J; bases not matched to a gene: 3. The CDR3 covers 15 residues. Germline V gene data show CDR1 as LNHDA and CDR2 as SQIVND (reference sequence). As DNA, the CDR3 is TGTGCCAGTAGTATAGGACAGGGAAGGAACACTGAAGCTTTCTTT. As protein: CASSIGQGRNTEAFF.

This clone was observed once. The V gene is TRBV7-6, the J gene TRBJ2-1, with TRBD2 identical over 7 bases. Germline assignment: CDR1 SGHVS and CDR2 FNYEAQ. Trimming took 1 base from V and 4 from J; bases not matched to a gene: 4. This CDR3 region has 15 residues. CDR3 residues: CASSLELAMYNEQFF. Written as DNA, the CDR3 is TGTGCCAGCAGCTTAGAACTAGCGATGTACAATGAGCAGTTCTTC.

This chain links TRBV19 with TRBJ2-4; weak D call: TRBD1 (7 bases). Looked up from germline, CDR1 is LNHDA and CDR2 is SQIVND (reference sequence). V was clipped by 4 bases and J by 5 bases, with 12 bases between them. The CDR3 totals 14 residues. CDR3 DNA: TGTGCCAGTAGTAAGGCGGGACAGCAAAACATTCAGTACTTC. The encoded protein is CASSKAGQQNIQYF.

J is TRBJ2-3 and V is TRBV19; D is unclear. The CDR3 extends over 12 amino acids. V was shortened by 8 bases and J by 5 bases, with 11 bases between the two germline ends. CDR1 is LNHDA, CDR2 SQIVND, per germline (reference sequence). In DNA form, the CDR3 reads TGTGCCAGTTCCCCTAGTAGAGATACGCAGTATTTT. This sequence encodes CASSPSRDTQYF. The variable domain in full, with the rest retrieved from reference TRBV19 and TRBJ2-3, is DGGITQSPKYLFRKEGQNVTLSCEQNLNHDAMYWYRQDPGQGLRLIYYSQIVNDFQKGDIAEGYSVSREKKESFPLTVTSAQKNPTAFYLCASSPSRDTQYFGPGTRLTVL.

In this sample, this clone turned up once. V usage is TRBV5-1 and J usage is TRBJ2-6, with TRBD1 identical over 9 bases. V shed 3 bases and J 4 bases; nucleotides not matched to a gene: 5. The germline gives CDR1 SGHRS, CDR2 YFSETQ. The CDR3 length is 16 residues. The DNA for the CDR3 is TGCGCCAGCAGCTGGGGGACAGGGACCGGGGCCAACGTCCTGACTTTC. Encoded protein: CASSWGTGTGANVLTF.

The gene calls are TRBV4-1 and TRBJ1-2; TRBD1 matches at 8 bases. After removal of 1 base from V and 4 bases from J, the junction contained 2 bases not matched to a gene. The V gene's germline CDR1 is MGHRA and CDR2 YSYEKL. This CDR3 region has 14 residues. CDR3 sequence: CASSQVRGPYGYTF. The CDR3 nucleotides are TGCGCCAGCAGCCAAGTCAGGGGGCCCTATGGCTACACCTTC.

This clone was seen a handful of times. Additional DNA sequences in this sample encode the identical CDR3. The chain couples TRBV18 to TRBJ1-3; possible D gene TRBD1, 5 bases. The V end lost 3 bases, the J end lost 4 bases, and 10 bases lay between the germline ends. CDR1 and CDR2 (germline): KGHSH, LQKENI. This CDR3 spans 14 amino acids. The CDR3: CASSPQGSGNTIYF. In DNA form, the CDR3 reads TGTGCCAGCTCACCGCAGGGATCCGGAAACACCATATATTTT.